This entry describes one T cell receptor (beta chain). The antigen remains unidentified. V was trimmed by 0 bases and J by 3 bases, leaving 8 bases between them. The CDR3 sequence is 14 residues long. Germline V gene sequence: CDR1 MNHNY, CDR2 SVGAGI (reference sequence). Study results and limitations: Tumor Tregs overlapped most with tumor, then blood, naive CD4+ cells.

Using its own MiXCR run on the 5' RACE reads, TCRdb lists one record per CDR3 protein. The repertoire holds tens of thousands of distinct CDR3 sequences, with less than 30% as singletons. This chain uses TRBV6-6 with TRBJ2-5; weak D call: TRBD1 (6 bases). This receptor was identified in a female donor with breast cancer. The sequencing input was memory CD4+ T cells sorted from a lymph node. Sample subset: memory CD4+ T cells, CD4+CD45RO+CD25-. In DNA, the CDR3 is TGTGCCAGCAGTTACTCCAGGGGTAAAGAGACCCAGTACTTC. Encoded protein: CASSYSRGKETQYF.